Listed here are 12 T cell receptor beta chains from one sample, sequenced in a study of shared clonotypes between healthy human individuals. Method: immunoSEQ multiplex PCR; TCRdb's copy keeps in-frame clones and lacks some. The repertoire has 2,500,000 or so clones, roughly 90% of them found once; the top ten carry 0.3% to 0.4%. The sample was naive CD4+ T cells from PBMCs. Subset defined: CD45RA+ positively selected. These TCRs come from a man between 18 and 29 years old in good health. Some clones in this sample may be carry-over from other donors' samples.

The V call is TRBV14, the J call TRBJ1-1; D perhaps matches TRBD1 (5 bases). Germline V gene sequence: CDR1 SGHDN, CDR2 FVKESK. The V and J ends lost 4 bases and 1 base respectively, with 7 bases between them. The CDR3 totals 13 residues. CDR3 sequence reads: CASSLTANTEAFF. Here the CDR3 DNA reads TGTGCCAGCAGCCTGACAGCGAACACTGAAGCTTTCTTT.

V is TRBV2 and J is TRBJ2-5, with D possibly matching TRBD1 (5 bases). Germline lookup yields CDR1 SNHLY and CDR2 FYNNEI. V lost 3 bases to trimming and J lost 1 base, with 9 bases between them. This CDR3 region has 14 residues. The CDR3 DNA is TGTGCCAGCAGTGACGCAGGGCGCCAAGAGACCCAGTACTTC. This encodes CASSDAGRQETQYF.

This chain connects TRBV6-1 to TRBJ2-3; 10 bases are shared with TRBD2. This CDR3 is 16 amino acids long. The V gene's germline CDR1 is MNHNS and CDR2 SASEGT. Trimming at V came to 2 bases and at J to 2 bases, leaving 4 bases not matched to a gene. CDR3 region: CASSETSGALTDTQYF. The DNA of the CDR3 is TGTGCCAGCAGTGAAACTAGCGGGGCGCTCACAGATACGCAGTATTTT.

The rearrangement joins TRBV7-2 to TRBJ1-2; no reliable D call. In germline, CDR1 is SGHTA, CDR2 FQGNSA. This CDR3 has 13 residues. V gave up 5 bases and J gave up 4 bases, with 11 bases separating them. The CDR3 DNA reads TGTGCCAGCAGCCCAAGGGCCGGCTATGGCTACACCTTC. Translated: CASSPRAGYGYTF.

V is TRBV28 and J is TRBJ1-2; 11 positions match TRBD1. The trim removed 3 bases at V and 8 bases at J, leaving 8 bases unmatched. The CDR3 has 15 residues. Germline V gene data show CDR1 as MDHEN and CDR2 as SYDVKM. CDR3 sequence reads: CASSFFADRGLGYTF. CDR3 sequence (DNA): TGTGCCAGCAGTTTCTTCGCGGACAGGGGGCTGGGCTACACCTTC.

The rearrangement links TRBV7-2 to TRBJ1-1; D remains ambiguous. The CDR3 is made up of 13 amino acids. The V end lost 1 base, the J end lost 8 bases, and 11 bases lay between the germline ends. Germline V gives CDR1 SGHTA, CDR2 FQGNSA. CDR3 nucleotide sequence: TGTGCCAGCAGCTTAGGACGGTACTTGGAAGCTTTCTTT. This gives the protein CASSLGRYLEAFF.

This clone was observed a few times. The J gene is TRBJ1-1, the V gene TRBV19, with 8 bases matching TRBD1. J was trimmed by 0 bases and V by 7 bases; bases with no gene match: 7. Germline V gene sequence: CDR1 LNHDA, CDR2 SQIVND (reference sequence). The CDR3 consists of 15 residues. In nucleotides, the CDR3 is TGTGCCAGTACAGGGGGACAGGCATTGAACACTGAAGCTTTCTTT. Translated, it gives CASTGGQALNTEAFF.

The CDR3 DNA follows: TGCGCCAGCAGTGAGCCGGAAACAAAACCGGGTAGCGTCGGTGAGCAGTTCTTC. It encodes CASSEPETKPGSVGEQFF. The V and J genes are TRBV10-1 and TRBJ2-1; D perhaps matches TRBD2 (5 bases). Germline CDR1 WNHNN, CDR2 SYGVQD (reference sequence). The CDR3 sequence is 18 residues long. Trimming shortened V by 2 bases and J by 9 bases, and 26 bases separated the two germline ends.

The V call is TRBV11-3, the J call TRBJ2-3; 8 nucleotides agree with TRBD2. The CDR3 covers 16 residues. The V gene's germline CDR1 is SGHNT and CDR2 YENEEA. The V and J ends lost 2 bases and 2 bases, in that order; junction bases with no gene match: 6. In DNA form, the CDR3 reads TGTGCCAGCAGCTTAACTAGCGGTACCATCACAGATACGCAGTATTTT. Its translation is CASSLTSGTITDTQYF.

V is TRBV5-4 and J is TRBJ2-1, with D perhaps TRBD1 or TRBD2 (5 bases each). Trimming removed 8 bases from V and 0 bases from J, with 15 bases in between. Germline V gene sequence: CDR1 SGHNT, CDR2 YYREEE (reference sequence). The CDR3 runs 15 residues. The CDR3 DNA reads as TGTGCCAGTGGGGGACGGGGCCGCTCCTACAATGAGCAGTTCTTC. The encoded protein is CASGGRGRSYNEQFF.

CDR3 amino acids: CAIRGGTGELFF. Written as DNA, the CDR3 is TGTGCTATAAGGGGGGGCACCGGGGAGCTGTTTTTT. The genes are TRBV19 and TRBJ2-2; tentative D call: TRBD2 (7 bases). The CDR3 sequence is 12 residues long. Germline V gene sequence: CDR1 LNHDA, CDR2 SQIVND (reference sequence).

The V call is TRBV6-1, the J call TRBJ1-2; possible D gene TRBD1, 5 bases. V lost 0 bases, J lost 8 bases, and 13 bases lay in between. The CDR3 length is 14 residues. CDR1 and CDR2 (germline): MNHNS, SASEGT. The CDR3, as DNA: TGTGCCAGCAGTGAAGCGCCCAGGGACCCCGGCTACACCTTC. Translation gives CASSEAPRDPGYTF.